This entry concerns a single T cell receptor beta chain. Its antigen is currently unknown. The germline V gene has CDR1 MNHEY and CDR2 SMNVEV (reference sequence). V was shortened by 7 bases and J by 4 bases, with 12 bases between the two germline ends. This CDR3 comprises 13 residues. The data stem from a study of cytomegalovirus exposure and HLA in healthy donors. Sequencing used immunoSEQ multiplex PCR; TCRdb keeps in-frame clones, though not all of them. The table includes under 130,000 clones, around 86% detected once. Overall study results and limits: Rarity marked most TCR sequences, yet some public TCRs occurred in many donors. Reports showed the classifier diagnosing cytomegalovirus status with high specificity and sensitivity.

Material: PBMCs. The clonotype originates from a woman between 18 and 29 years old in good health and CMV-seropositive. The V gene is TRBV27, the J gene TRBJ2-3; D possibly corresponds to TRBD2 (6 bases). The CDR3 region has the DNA TGTGCCAGCACTAGCGTACAATCAGATACGCAGTATTTT. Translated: CASTSVQSDTQYF.